The clone carrying this T cell receptor (beta chain) has a handful of counts. The antigen remains unidentified. This entry belongs to a study of beta chain features in type 1 diabetes. Broader study findings: Researchers report that Type 1 diabetes patients had moderately but significantly shorter TCRB CDR3s across all four CD4+ subsets. More deletions and fewer insertions at VDJ junctions were found in patients with type 1 diabetes. The study notes PCR might favor shorter templates equally in patients and controls.

Expressed TCRB transcripts were sequenced because the entire RNA isolate underwent reverse transcription. Some clones are missing from TCRdb's copy, which holds only in-frame ones; the method was immunoSEQ multiplex PCR. The sample yields about 230,000 clones, 15% to 20% seen once. V shed 1 base and J shed 3 bases, with 6 bases lying between them. Per germline, CDR1 MGHDK and CDR2 SYGVNS. The CDR3 sequence is 13 residues long. The gene calls are TRBV25-1 and TRBJ1-1; D is ambiguous. The TCR originated in a man aged 30 to 45 with type 1 diabetes. Sample: naive CD4+ T cells from blood. The CDR3 reads CASSEFGDTEAFF. The DNA for the CDR3 is TGTGCCAGCAGTGAATTCGGCGACACTGAAGCTTTCTTT.